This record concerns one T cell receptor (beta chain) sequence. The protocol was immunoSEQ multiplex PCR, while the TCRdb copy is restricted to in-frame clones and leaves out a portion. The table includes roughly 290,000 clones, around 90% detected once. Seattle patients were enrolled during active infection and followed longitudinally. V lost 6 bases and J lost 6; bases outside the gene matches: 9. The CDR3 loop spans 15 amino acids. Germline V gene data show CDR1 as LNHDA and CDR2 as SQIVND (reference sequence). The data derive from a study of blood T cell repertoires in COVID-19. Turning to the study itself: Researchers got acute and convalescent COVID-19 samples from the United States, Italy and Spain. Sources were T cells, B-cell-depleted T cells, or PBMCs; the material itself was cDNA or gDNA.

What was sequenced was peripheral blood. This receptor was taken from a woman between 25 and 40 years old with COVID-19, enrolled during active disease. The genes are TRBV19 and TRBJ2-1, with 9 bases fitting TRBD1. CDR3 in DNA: TGTGCCAGTAGGACCACAGGGGGCTCCGTCAATGAGCAGTTCTTC. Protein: CASRTTGGSVNEQFF.